Reported below is one T cell receptor beta chain. Only in-frame clones appear in the TCRdb table, and some are missing; sequencing was by immunoSEQ multiplex PCR. The data hold some 150,000 clones, with about 88% observed a single time. The data originate from a study of blood T cell repertoires in COVID-19. The CDR3 covers 12 residues. CDR1 SGDLS and CDR2 YYNGEE come from the germline V gene. The V end was cut by 3 bases, the J end by 8 bases, with 10 bases between. This TCR was recovered from a human donor with acute or convalescent COVID-19. The donor label of this sample is uncertain. The chain employs TRBV9 and TRBJ2-3, with D hard to call. The sequenced sample was peripheral blood. The CDR3 bases are TGTGCCAGCAGCGCCGATACAAGTACGCAGTATTTT. This encodes CASSADTSTQYF.